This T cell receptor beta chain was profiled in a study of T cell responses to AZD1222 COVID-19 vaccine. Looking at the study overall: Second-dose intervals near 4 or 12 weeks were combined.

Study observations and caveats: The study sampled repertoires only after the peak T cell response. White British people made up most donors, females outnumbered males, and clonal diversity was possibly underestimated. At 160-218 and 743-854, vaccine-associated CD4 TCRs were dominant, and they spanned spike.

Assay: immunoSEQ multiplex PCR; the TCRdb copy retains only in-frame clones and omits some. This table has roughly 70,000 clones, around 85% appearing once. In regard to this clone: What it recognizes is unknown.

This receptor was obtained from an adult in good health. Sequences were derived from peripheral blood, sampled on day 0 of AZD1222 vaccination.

CDR3 protein: CASRGTSDTQYF. CDR3 in DNA: TGTGCCAGCAGGGGGACTTCAGATACGCAGTATTTT. The gene calls are TRBV6-5 and TRBJ2-3, with D perhaps matching TRBD2 (6 bases). The V end lost 6 bases, the J end lost 4 bases, and 8 bases lay between the germline ends. The CDR3 contains 12 residues. From germline, CDR1 is MNHEY and CDR2 SVGAGI.